This T cell receptor (beta chain) was obtained from a study of early T cells in non-severe SARS-CoV-2 infection. About the research overall: Chains from this unsorted whole-blood bulk RNA could not be paired. Study-wide points: Anti-spike CD8 responses were favored by VDJdb matching, which missed private and CD4 specificities.

Note on this clonotype: Its antigen is undetermined.

Unique molecular identifiers were affixed to single, distinct cDNA molecules. MiXCR, run by TCRdb on the 5' RACE reads, gives a single entry per CDR3 protein. The repertoire consists of more than 45,000 distinct CDR3 sequences, with around an eighth occurring once and the leading ten covering 4.8%. The receptor was isolated from an adult who was a healthcare worker with PCR-confirmed SARS-CoV-2 infection or an uninfected control (not recorded which). Sequencing was done on a sample of whole blood.

The CDR3 here is CASSLASNSYEQYF. CDR3 coding DNA: TGTGCCAGCAGCTTAGCGTCGAATTCCTACGAGCAGTACTTC. The chain couples TRBV7-2 to TRBJ2-7; no reliable D call. V was trimmed by 0 bases and J by 1 base, leaving 7 bases between them. Per germline, CDR1 SGHTA and CDR2 FQGNSA. This CDR3 comprises 14 residues.